A selection of T cell receptor beta chains follows, all from one sample in a study of blood T cells in healthy people across ages. In TCRdb, the 5' RACE reads were re-called with MiXCR into one record per CDR3 protein. The sample contains 660,000 or so distinct CDR3 sequences, under 65% of which appear only once. The sample comprised blood. These receptors were obtained from a man aged 55 to 69 in good health. The CDR3 runs from the conserved cysteine through the conserved F or W. D genes are given only for firm matches. The size field is filled for only some rows; it gives once, few, many or a size class.

V: TRBV20-1
size: -
D: TRBD1
J: TRBJ1-1
CDR3: CSASTGRLWTEAFF
DNA: TGCAGTGCCTCGACAGGGAGGTTGTGGACTGAAGCTTTCTTT

V: TRBV24-1
size: -
D: TRBD1
J: TRBJ2-5
CDR3: CATSDTQQGGVETQYF
DNA: TGTGCCACCAGTGATACCCAACAGGGGGGAGTGGAGACCCAGTACTTC

V: TRBV12-3/TRBV12-4
size: -
D: TRBD1
J: TRBJ2-5
CDR3: CASSAKTGSHETQYF
DNA: TGTGCCAGCAGTGCGAAGACAGGGTCCCACGAGACCCAGTACTTC

V: TRBV7-2
size: once
D: -
J: TRBJ2-3
CDR3: CASRLLPTSRGDTQYF
DNA: TGTGCCAGCAGACTTCTCCCCACTAGCCGGGGAGATACGCAGTATTTT

V: TRBV9
size: few
D: -
J: TRBJ2-1
CDR3: CASSVAAGLVNHEQFF
DNA: TGTGCCAGCAGCGTAGCCGCAGGGCTAGTCAACCATGAGCAGTTCTTC

V: TRBV5-1
size: -
D: TRBD2
J: TRBJ2-5
CDR3: CASSLASGLQETQYF
DNA: TGCGCCAGCAGCTTGGCTAGCGGGCTACAAGAGACCCAGTACTTC

V: TRBV11-2
size: -
D: TRBD2
J: TRBJ2-5
CDR3: CASSWASGGSQETQYF
DNA: TGTGCCAGCAGCTGGGCTAGCGGGGGATCCCAAGAGACCCAGTACTTC

V: TRBV7-9
size: -
D: -
J: TRBJ2-3
CDR3: CASSLVGATDTQYF
DNA: TGTGCCAGCAGCTTAGTCGGGGCCACAGATACGCAGTATTTT

V: TRBV28
size: once
D: -
J: TRBJ1-4
CDR3: CASRSSGENNEKLFF
DNA: TGTGCCAGCAGATCCTCAGGGGAGAATAATGAAAAACTGTTTTTT

V: TRBV7-6
size: -
D: -
J: TRBJ2-5
CDR3: CASSPAGSPLAETQYF
DNA: TGTGCCAGCAGCCCGGCTGGATCTCCCCTTGCAGAGACCCAGTACTTC

V: TRBV7-7
size: -
D: -
J: TRBJ2-5
CDR3: CASSFSPGETQYF
DNA: TGTGCCAGCAGCTTTAGCCCGGGGGAGACCCAGTACTTC

V: TRBV6-2/TRBV6-3
size: -
D: TRBD1
J: TRBJ2-5
CDR3: CASSPTGAYQETQYF
DNA: TGTGCCAGCAGTCCGACAGGGGCCTACCAAGAGACCCAGTACTTC

V: TRBV4-1
size: few
D: TRBD1
J: TRBJ2-5
CDR3: CASRVLQGAQETQYF
DNA: TGCGCCAGCAGGGTTTTACAGGGGGCCCAAGAGACCCAGTACTTC

V: TRBV7-2
size: once
D: -
J: TRBJ1-1
CDR3: CASSSWGDRGTEAFF
DNA: TGTGCCAGCAGCTCCTGGGGGGACCGTGGGACTGAAGCTTTCTTT

V: TRBV5-5
size: -
D: -
J: TRBJ2-5
CDR3: CASSLPPSTQETQYF
DNA: TGTGCCAGCAGCTTGCCCCCCTCCACTCAAGAGACCCAGTACTTC

V: TRBV5-1
size: -
D: -
J: TRBJ2-5
CDR3: CASSLDDGGETQYF
DNA: TGCGCCAGCAGCTTGGATGATGGGGGGGAGACCCAGTACTTC

V: TRBV9
size: few
D: -
J: TRBJ2-5
CDR3: CASSVGVGSLQETQYF
DNA: TGTGCCAGCAGCGTAGGTGTAGGGAGCCTCCAAGAGACCCAGTACTTC

V: TRBV6-5
size: -
D: -
J: TRBJ2-5
CDR3: CASSRTEYQETQYF
DNA: TGTGCCAGCAGTCGGACAGAGTACCAAGAGACCCAGTACTTC

V: TRBV6-2/TRBV6-3
size: few
D: -
J: TRBJ1-2
CDR3: CASRIGENHGYTF
DNA: TGTGCCAGCAGGATAGGGGAGAACCATGGCTACACCTTC

V: TRBV7-9
size: -
D: -
J: TRBJ2-1
CDR3: CASSPEARSSYNEQFF
DNA: TGTGCCAGCAGCCCAGAAGCACGGAGCTCCTACAATGAGCAGTTCTTC

V: TRBV20-1
size: -
D: TRBD2
J: TRBJ2-1
CDR3: CSAPGWGLAGISYNEQFF
DNA: TGCAGTGCCCCCGGGTGGGGACTAGCGGGGATATCCTACAACGAGCAGTTCTTC

V: TRBV10-3
size: -
D: -
J: TRBJ1-2
CDR3: CAISDTGIDGYTF
DNA: TGTGCCATCAGTGACACAGGGATCGATGGCTACACCTTC

V: TRBV2
size: -
D: -
J: TRBJ2-2
CDR3: CASRMENTGELFF
DNA: TGTGCCAGCAGAATGGAGAACACCGGGGAGCTGTTTTTT

V: TRBV4-2
size: -
D: TRBD2
J: TRBJ2-1
CDR3: CASSPILPGVAGGISEQFF
DNA: TGTGCCAGCAGCCCAATCCTCCCCGGGGTAGCGGGGGGTATAAGTGAGCAGTTCTTC

V: TRBV4-2
size: -
D: -
J: TRBJ1-4
CDR3: CASSQDPGLANEKLFF
DNA: TGTGCCAGCAGCCAAGATCCAGGGCTCGCTAATGAAAAACTGTTTTTT

V: TRBV28
size: -
D: -
J: TRBJ2-4
CDR3: CAGGPEWKNIQYF
DNA: TGTGCCGGCGGTCCGGAGTGGAAAAACATTCAGTACTTC

V: TRBV5-1
size: -
D: -
J: TRBJ1-2
CDR3: CASSLYPGPNYGYTF
DNA: TGCGCCAGCAGCTTGTATCCAGGCCCTAACTATGGCTACACCTTC

V: TRBV6-4
size: -
D: -
J: TRBJ2-1
CDR3: CASSTFGGAWVPEQFF
DNA: TGTGCCAGCAGTACTTTTGGCGGGGCCTGGGTGCCGGAGCAGTTCTTC

V: TRBV14
size: few
D: TRBD1
J: TRBJ2-1
CDR3: CASSHIRDRDYNEQFF
DNA: TGTGCCAGCAGCCACATCCGGGACAGGGACTACAATGAGCAGTTCTTC

V: TRBV9
size: -
D: TRBD1
J: TRBJ1-2
CDR3: CASRSGGYYGYTF
DNA: TGTGCCAGCAGGTCAGGGGGCTACTATGGCTACACCTTC

V: TRBV10-3
size: once
D: -
J: TRBJ2-2
CDR3: CAISELTGELFF
DNA: TGTGCCATCAGTGAGTTGACCGGGGAGCTGTTTTTT

V: TRBV25-1
size: -
D: TRBD2
J: TRBJ2-3
CDR3: CASSTPGLAGSADTQYF
DNA: TGTGCCAGCAGTACGCCGGGACTAGCGGGGTCGGCAGATACGCAGTATTTT

V: TRBV20-1
size: -
D: TRBD1
J: TRBJ1-1
CDR3: CSAHSDREEGAEAFF
DNA: TGCAGTGCCCACTCGGACAGGGAGGAAGGGGCTGAAGCTTTCTTT

V: TRBV5-1
size: -
D: -
J: TRBJ2-1
CDR3: CASSSTGVEQGNEQFF
DNA: TGCGCCAGCAGCTCCACGGGGGTGGAGCAAGGCAATGAGCAGTTCTTC

V: TRBV4-1
size: -
D: -
J: TRBJ2-1
CDR3: CASSPWENEQFF
DNA: TGCGCCAGCAGCCCTTGGGAAAATGAGCAGTTCTTC

V: TRBV7-2
size: -
D: TRBD1
J: TRBJ2-5
CDR3: CASTKRDRQETQYF
DNA: TGTGCCAGCACCAAACGGGACAGACAAGAGACCCAGTACTTC

V: TRBV5-1
size: -
D: -
J: TRBJ2-3
CDR3: CASSRPRDTRSTDTQYF
DNA: TGCGCCAGCAGCAGGCCCCGGGACACAAGGAGCACAGATACGCAGTATTTT

V: TRBV5-1
size: few
D: -
J: TRBJ2-1
CDR3: CASSQPGQYNEQFF
DNA: TGCGCCAGCAGCCAGCCCGGACAGTACAATGAGCAGTTCTTC

V: TRBV21-1
size: few
D: -
J: TRBJ2-5
CDR3: CASSKAGGPALQETQYF
DNA: TGTGCCAGCAGCAAAGCGGGGGGCCCGGCCCTCCAAGAGACCCAGTACTTC

V: TRBV20-1
size: -
D: TRBD1
J: TRBJ1-2
CDR3: CSARRTGLGYGYTF
DNA: TGCAGTGCTCGTCGGACAGGGCTAGGCTATGGCTACACCTTC

V: TRBV4-1
size: -
D: -
J: TRBJ1-5
CDR3: CASSQVGSNQPQHF
DNA: TGCGCCAGCAGCCAAGTGGGAAGCAATCAGCCCCAGCATTTT

V: TRBV20-1
size: -
D: -
J: TRBJ2-3
CDR3: CSARGILVSSDTQYF
DNA: TGCAGTGCTAGAGGCATCCTAGTCTCATCAGATACGCAGTATTTT

V: TRBV5-1
size: -
D: TRBD1
J: TRBJ2-3
CDR3: CASSLGQGGTDTQYF
DNA: TGCGCCAGTAGCTTGGGACAGGGAGGCACAGATACGCAGTATTTT